These 8 T cell receptor beta chains were sequenced from one sample in a study of human T cells and chemical hapten exposure. TCRdb used MiXCR to reprocess the RACE reads, holding one entry per CDR3 protein. The table has over 35,000 distinct CDR3 sequences, 4% seen once; the top ten hold roughly 24%. Described time point: patch test 1, 2 weeks after DPC sensitization. Treatment given: therapeutic diphenylcyclopropenone sensitization with weekly scalp DPC. Before extraction, the whole blood was not fractionated, and total RNA was taken from it. Sequencing used whole blood, obtained in connection with sensitization to the hapten diphenylcyclopropenone (DPC). These receptors were collected from a man aged 50 to 59 with alopecia areata. Some clones in this sample may be carry-over from other donors' samples.

This clonotype was seen only a few times. The V call is TRBV20-1, the J call TRBJ2-7; 9 bases fit TRBD1. With 7 bases clipped from V and 7 bases from J, the junction kept 8 bases outside the gene matches. This CDR3 has 12 residues. Germline values: CDR1 DFQATT, CDR2 SNEGSKA (reference sequence). This chain's CDR3 is CSVAQGAGEQYF. The CDR3 coding sequence is TGCAGTGTCGCACAGGGGGCGGGGGAGCAGTACTTC.

The genes are TRBV7-2 and TRBJ1-2; maybe TRBD1 (5 bases). The CDR3 is made up of 15 amino acids. Germline V CDR1 and CDR2: SGHTA, FQGNSA. V lost 2 bases to trimming and J lost 2 bases, with 12 bases between them. The CDR3 sequence is CASSLSRDENYGYTF. Here the CDR3 DNA reads TGTGCCAGCAGCTTATCCAGGGACGAGAACTATGGCTACACCTTC.

In its sample, this clonotype was seen many times. The J gene is TRBJ1-5, the V gene TRBV12-3 or TRBV12-4; possible D gene TRBD1, 5 bases. This CDR3 comprises 14 residues. With 0 bases removed from V and 7 bases from J, the gap between germline ends came to 10 bases. CDR3 DNA: TGTGCCAGCAGTTTAGCCCCCGGGGGGCAGCCCCAGCATTTT. Its protein product is CASSLAPGGQPQHF.

This clonotype occurred many times. The chain uses TRBV20-1 and TRBJ2-1; 9 bases are a match to TRBD2. CDR3 length: 15 amino acids. CDR1 is DFQATT and CDR2 is SNEGSKA in the germline V gene (reference sequence). Unmatched junction bases numbered 4, after V lost 0 bases and J lost 4 bases. CDR3 bases: TGCAGTGCTAGAGATCCCAGCGGGAGGTACAATGAGCAGTTCTTC. This translates into CSARDPSGRYNEQFF.

In its sample, this clonotype was seen many times. The chain employs TRBV18 and TRBJ2-6; possible D gene TRBD1, 6 bases. The germline CDR1 and CDR2 sequences are KGHSH and LQKENI. Trimming cost V 3 bases and J 1 base, with 13 bases left between them. The CDR3 length is 17 residues. Here the CDR3 DNA reads TGTGCCAGCTCACCCCCATCACAGGGATCTGGGGCCAACGTCCTGACTTTC. Its translation is CASSPPSQGSGANVLTF.

This clonotype was seen many times. The rearrangement uses TRBV10-2 and TRBJ2-2; no reliable D call. This CDR3 comprises 13 residues. V shed 6 bases and J shed 2 bases, with 7 bases lying between them. CDR1 is WSHSY, CDR2 SAAADI, per germline. The CDR3: CASRQTNTGELFF. The DNA for the CDR3 is TGCGCCAGCAGACAAACTAACACCGGGGAGCTGTTTTTT.

Ten or more counts support this clonotype. The chain joins TRBV3-1 to TRBJ2-3; a possible D gene is TRBD2 (5 bases). Trimming shortened V by 5 bases and J by 8 bases, and 20 bases separated the two germline ends. From germline, CDR1 is LGHDT and CDR2 YNNKEL (reference sequence). The CDR3 is 15 amino acids. CDR3 DNA sequence: TGTGCCAGCAGCTCCAACATTGGACCCGAGGGTACGCAGTATTTT. Protein product: CASSSNIGPEGTQYF.

This clonotype was recorded many times. The CDR3 loop reads CASSLGGVSATDTQYF. The CDR3 region has the DNA TGTGCCAGCAGCTTAGGTGGGGTATCAGCAACAGATACGCAGTATTTT. J is TRBJ2-3 and V is TRBV7-2; D gene uncertain. Germline V gene data show CDR1 as SGHTA and CDR2 as FQGNSA. With 1 base removed from V and 3 bases from J, the gap between germline ends came to 14 bases. The CDR3 covers 16 residues.